The clone carrying this T cell receptor (beta chain) has at least ten counts. The data were taken from a study of early T cells in non-severe SARS-CoV-2 infection. At the level of the study: Chains were unpaired, as sequencing was done on bulk RNA from unsorted whole blood.

The ends were cut back, 10 bases at V and 2 bases at J, with 11 bases in the middle. The CDR3 has 12 amino acids. Germline loops: CDR1 ENHRY, CDR2 SYGVKD. cDNA molecules, individually, were tagged with unique molecular identifiers. TCRdb reanalysed the 5' RACE reads using MiXCR and keeps one entry per CDR3 protein. The data show over 25,000 distinct CDR3 sequences, 9% to 10% seen once. The TCR originated in an adult who was a healthcare worker with PCR-confirmed SARS-CoV-2 infection or an uninfected control (not recorded which). The sample consisted of whole blood. The genes are TRBV10-3 and TRBJ2-5, with a tentative D call TRBD2 (5 bases). DNA for the CDR3: TGTGCCACCGAGGGTAATCAAGAGACCCAGTACTTC. It codes for CATEGNQETQYF.